Below, one T cell receptor beta chain is given with its context. This sample is drawn from a study of blood T cell repertoires in COVID-19. For the study at large: Material from acute and convalescent COVID-19 was sourced from the United States, Italy and Spain. T cells, B-cell-depleted T cells, or PBMCs supplied cDNA or gDNA.

This CDR3 has 13 amino acids. Germline V gives CDR1 SGHDN, CDR2 FVKESK. Between the trimmed V and J ends, which lost 7 bases and 8 bases, there was a span of 14 bases. Patients in Seattle were enrolled during active infection, then followed longitudinally. Original analysis: Estimation of nucleated cell counts was performed using reference gene primer amplification. The method was immunoSEQ multiplex PCR; TCRdb's version includes in-frame clones alone and lacks a portion of them. The DNA was the basis for D and trimming; V, J and clone size are from that table. The sample has approximately 330,000 clones, approximately 88% seen once.

V usage is TRBV14 and J usage is TRBJ1-4; weak D call: TRBD1 (5 bases). Sequenced material: peripheral blood. This sequence was found in a man aged 25-40 years with COVID-19, enrolled during active disease. The chain's CDR3 is CASNHRDYEKLFF. For the CDR3, the DNA is TGTGCCAGCAACCACCGGGACTACGAAAAACTGTTTTTT. Looking up the rest from reference TRBV14 and TRBJ1-4 gives the full variable domain: EAGVTQFPSHSVIEKGQTVTLRCDPISGHDNLYWYRRVMGKEIKFLLHFVKESKQDESGMPNNRFLAERTGGTYSTLKVQPAELEDSGVYFCASNHRDYEKLFFGSGTQLSVL.